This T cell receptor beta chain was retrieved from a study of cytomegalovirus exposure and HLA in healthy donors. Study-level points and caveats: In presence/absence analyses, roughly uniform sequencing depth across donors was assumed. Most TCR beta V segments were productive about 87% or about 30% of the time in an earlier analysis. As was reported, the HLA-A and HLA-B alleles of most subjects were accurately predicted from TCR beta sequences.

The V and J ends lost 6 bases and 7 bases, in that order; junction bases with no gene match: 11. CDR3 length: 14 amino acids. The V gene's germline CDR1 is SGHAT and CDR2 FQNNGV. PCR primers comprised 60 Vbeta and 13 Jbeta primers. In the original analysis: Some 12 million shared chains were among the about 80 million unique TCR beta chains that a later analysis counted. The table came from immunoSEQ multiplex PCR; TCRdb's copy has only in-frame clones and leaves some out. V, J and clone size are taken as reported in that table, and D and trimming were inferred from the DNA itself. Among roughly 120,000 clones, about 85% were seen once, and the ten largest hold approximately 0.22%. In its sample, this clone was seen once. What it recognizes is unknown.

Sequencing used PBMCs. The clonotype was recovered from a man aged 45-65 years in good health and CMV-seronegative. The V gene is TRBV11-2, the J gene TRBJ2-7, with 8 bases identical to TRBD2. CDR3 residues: CASSWTGTRGEQYF. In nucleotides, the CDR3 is TGTGCCAGCAGTTGGACCGGGACTAGAGGAGAGCAGTACTTC.